This T cell receptor (beta chain) originates from a study of cytomegalovirus exposure and HLA in healthy donors. Primers for the PCR totalled 60 Vbeta and 13 Jbeta. Data came from immunoSEQ multiplex PCR; TCRdb stores just in-frame clones and leaves some out. The profile shows about 190,000 clones, about 69% of them singletons. The germline V gene has CDR1 SGHNT and CDR2 YYREEE (reference sequence). Trimming removed 2 bases from V and 1 base from J; junction bases left unmatched: 3. This CDR3 region has 15 residues. Sequenced material: PBMCs. V and J are TRBV5-4 and TRBJ2-7; 10 bases line up with TRBD1. The TCR comes from a young man in good health and CMV-seropositive. The CDR3 loop reads CASSFPGQGSYEQYF. In nucleotides, the CDR3 is TGTGCCAGCAGCTTTCCGGGACAGGGGTCCTACGAGCAGTACTTC.